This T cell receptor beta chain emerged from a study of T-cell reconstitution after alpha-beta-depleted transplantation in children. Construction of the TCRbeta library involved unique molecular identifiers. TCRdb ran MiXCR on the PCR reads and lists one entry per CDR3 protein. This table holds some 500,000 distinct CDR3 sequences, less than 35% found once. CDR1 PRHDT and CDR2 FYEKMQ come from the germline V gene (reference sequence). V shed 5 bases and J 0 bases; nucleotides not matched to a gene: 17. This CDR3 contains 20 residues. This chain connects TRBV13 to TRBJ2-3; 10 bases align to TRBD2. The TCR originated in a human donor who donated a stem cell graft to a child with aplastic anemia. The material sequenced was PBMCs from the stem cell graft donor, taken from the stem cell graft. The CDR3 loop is CASSPSLRLAGETSTDTQYF. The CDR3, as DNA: TGTGCCAGCAGCCCCTCGCTTCGGCTAGCGGGGGAAACTAGCACAGATACGCAGTATTTT. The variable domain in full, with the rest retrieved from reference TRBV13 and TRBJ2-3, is AAGVIQSPRHLIKEKRETATLKCYPIPRHDTVYWYQQGPGQDPQFLISFYEKMQSDKGSIPDRFSAQQFSDYHSELNMSSLELGDSALYFCASSPSLRLAGETSTDTQYFGPGTRLTVL.